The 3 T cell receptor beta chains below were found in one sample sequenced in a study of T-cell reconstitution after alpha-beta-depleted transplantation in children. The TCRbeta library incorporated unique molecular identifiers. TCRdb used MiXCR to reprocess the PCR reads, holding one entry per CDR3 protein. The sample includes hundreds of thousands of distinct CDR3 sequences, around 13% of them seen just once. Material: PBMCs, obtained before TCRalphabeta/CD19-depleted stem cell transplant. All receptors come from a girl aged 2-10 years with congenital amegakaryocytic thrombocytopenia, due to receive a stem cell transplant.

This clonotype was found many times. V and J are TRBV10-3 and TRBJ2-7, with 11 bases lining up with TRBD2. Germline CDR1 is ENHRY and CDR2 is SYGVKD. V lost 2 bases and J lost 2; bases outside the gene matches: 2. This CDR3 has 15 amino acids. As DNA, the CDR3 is TGTGCCATCAGTGAGCCGACTAGCGGGACCTACGAGCAGTACTTC. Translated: CAISEPTSGTYEQYF.

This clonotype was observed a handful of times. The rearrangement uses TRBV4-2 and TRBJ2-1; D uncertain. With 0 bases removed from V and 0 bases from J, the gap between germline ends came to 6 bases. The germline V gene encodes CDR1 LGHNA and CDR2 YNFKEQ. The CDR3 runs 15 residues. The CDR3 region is CASSQDPSSYNEQFF. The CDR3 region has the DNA TGTGCCAGCAGCCAAGATCCGAGCTCCTACAATGAGCAGTTCTTC.

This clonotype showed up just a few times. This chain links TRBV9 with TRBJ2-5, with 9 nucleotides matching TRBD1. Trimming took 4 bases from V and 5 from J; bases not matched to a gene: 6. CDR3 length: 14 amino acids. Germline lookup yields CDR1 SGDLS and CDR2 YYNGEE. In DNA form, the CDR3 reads TGTGCCAGCAGCTATCGACAGGGGGAGGAGACCCAGTACTTC. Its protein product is CASSYRQGEETQYF.